The 23 T cell receptor beta chains given below trace back to one sample, sequenced in a study of cytomegalovirus exposure and HLA in healthy donors. PCR primers comprised 60 Vbeta and 13 Jbeta primers. Only in-frame clones appear in the TCRdb table, and some are missing; sequencing was by immunoSEQ multiplex PCR. This table holds roughly 150,000 clones, about a tenth found once. What was sequenced was PBMCs. These receptors were taken from a male donor in good health and CMV-seronegative.

This clone was counted between two and nine times. This specimen includes other DNA sequences encoding the same CDR3. The V and J genes are TRBV6-5 and TRBJ1-4, with D tentatively TRBD1 (5 bases). Germline V CDR1 and CDR2: MNHEY, SVGAGI. CDR3 length: 15 residues. Deletions cut 6 bases from V and 6 bases from J, with 17 bases between. This chain's CDR3 is CASSPERGGDEKLFF. CDR3 coding DNA: TGTGCCAGCAGCCCAGAAAGGGGTGGGGATGAAAAACTGTTTTTT.

A note on this clone: Mismatch with germline at one junction end may stem from a read error. V usage is TRBV7-2 and J usage is TRBJ2-4, with TRBD2 matching over 11 bases. CDR1 is SGHTA, CDR2 FQGNSA, per germline. The CDR3 sequence is 14 residues long. The CDR3, as DNA: TGTGCCAGCAGCCCCCCTGGACTAGCGGGCCCTACCAACTTC. Translating gives CASSPPGLAGPTNF.

This clone was observed a handful of times. The chain couples TRBV4-2 to TRBJ1-2; D ambiguous. Per the germline V gene, CDR1 is LGHNA and CDR2 is YNFKEQ. Trimming removed 1 base at V and 4 bases at J, with 16 bases between. The CDR3 is 16 residues long. In nucleotides, the CDR3 is TGTGCCAGCAGCCAAGGGGCCCCTGACCAAGCCTATGGCTACACCTTC. This sequence encodes CASSQGAPDQAYGYTF.

The V gene is TRBV5-5, the J gene TRBJ1-2; no clear D. The germline V gene encodes CDR1 SGHKS and CDR2 YYEKEE (reference sequence). V gave up 0 bases and J gave up 0 bases, with 9 bases separating them. The CDR3 contains 15 residues. Here the CDR3 DNA reads TGTGCCAGCAGCTTGGTCGGAGGTTCTAACTATGGCTACACCTTC. Protein sequence: CASSLVGGSNYGYTF.

The chain has TRBV7-3 and TRBJ2-3, with D possibly TRBD1 on 6 matching bases. The V end lost 5 bases, the J end lost 1 base, and 16 bases lay between the germline ends. Germline V lookup: CDR1 SGHTA, CDR2 FQGTGA. The CDR3 covers 16 residues. CDR3 amino acids: CASSPGQRGGTDTQYF. The DNA for the CDR3 is TGTGCCAGCAGCCCAGGACAGAGGGGTGGCACAGATACGCAGTATTTT.

The chain uses TRBV19 and TRBJ1-1; D uncertain. Germline V gene data show CDR1 as LNHDA and CDR2 as SQIVND (reference sequence). CDR3 length: 15 amino acids. The V end lost 4 bases, the J end lost 1 base, and 13 bases lay between the germline ends. This chain's CDR3 is CASSTGLGGNTEAFF. CDR3 bases: TGTGCCAGTAGTACCGGACTCGGAGGGAACACTGAAGCTTTCTTT.

This clone was observed a handful of times. The CDR3 DNA reads as TGTGCCAGCAGCGCACAGAGCGGGGGATGGGTGTCGAATGAAAAACTGTTTTTT. This encodes CASSAQSGGWVSNEKLFF. The chain combines TRBV7-6 with TRBJ1-4; D possibly corresponds to TRBD1 (5 bases). The germline V and J ends were trimmed by 5 bases and 5 bases, with 24 bases remaining between them. This CDR3 comprises 18 residues. Germline assignment: CDR1 SGHVS and CDR2 FNYEAQ.

This chain joins TRBV7-9 and TRBJ2-7, with TRBD2 identical over 10 bases. Germline V gene data show CDR1 as SEHNR and CDR2 as FQNEAQ (reference sequence). The CDR3 has 13 residues. V dropped 2 bases and J dropped 5; count of bases not matched to a gene: 0. The CDR3 reads CASSLLAGDEQYF. The DNA for the CDR3 is TGTGCCAGCAGCTTACTAGCGGGGGACGAGCAGTACTTC.

This clone was seen more than once but under ten times. This rearrangement joins TRBV4-3 to TRBJ2-5; TRBD1 aligns across 8 bases. Germline trimming cut 3 bases from V and 5 bases from J; bases unmatched to any gene: 14. The CDR3 sequence is 17 residues long. Germline loops: CDR1 LGHNA, CDR2 YSLEER. The CDR3 is CASSQDGGHRGMETQYF. For the CDR3, the DNA is TGCGCCAGCAGCCAGGATGGGGGCCACAGGGGGATGGAGACCCAGTACTTC.

The chain has TRBV6-5 and TRBJ2-7, with 8 bases that match TRBD2. J was trimmed by 3 bases and V by 4 bases; bases with no gene match: 11. This CDR3 contains 16 residues. Germline assignment: CDR1 MNHEY and CDR2 SVGAGI. The CDR3 loop reads CASSFNSGEKNYEQYF. CDR3 bases: TGTGCCAGCAGTTTCAATAGCGGGGAGAAGAACTACGAGCAGTACTTC.

The chain couples TRBV7-9 to TRBJ2-1; 7 bases line up with TRBD1. With V trimmed by 6 bases and J by 6 bases, 14 bases remained unmatched. Germline CDR1 and CDR2: SEHNR and FQNEAQ (reference sequence). CDR3 size: 16 residues. The CDR3: CASSHIWGQSGNEQFF. DNA of the CDR3: TGTGCCAGCAGTCATATTTGGGGACAGTCCGGCAATGAGCAGTTCTTC.

This clone was found a few times. The chain couples TRBV4-3 to TRBJ1-1; the D gene is possibly TRBD1 (6 bases). Trimming removed 4 bases from V and 0 bases from J, with 18 bases in between. Germline loops: CDR1 LGHNA, CDR2 YSLEER. This CDR3 region has 17 residues. The DNA of the CDR3 is TGCGCCAGCAGCCCCTCACTGGGGGCCCGCGTGAACACTGAAGCTTTCTTT. Its protein is CASSPSLGARVNTEAFF.

The rearrangement links TRBV4-3 to TRBJ2-7; 8 bases fit TRBD1. J gave up 3 bases and V 0 bases, and 4 bases lay outside the gene matches. The CDR3 length is 15 residues. CDR1 is LGHNA and CDR2 is YSLEER in the germline V gene. The CDR3 loop is CASSQDRGQGYEQYF. For the CDR3, the DNA is TGCGCCAGCAGCCAAGATCGAGGACAGGGCTACGAGCAGTACTTC.

This clone turned up a few times. J is TRBJ2-7 and V is TRBV5-1, with D perhaps matching TRBD2 (7 bases). CDR3 size: 15 residues. The germline V gene has CDR1 SGHRS and CDR2 YFSETQ. The V end was cut by 4 bases, the J end by 7 bases, with 21 bases between. The CDR3 DNA follows: TGCGCCAGCAGCCCCGGGGGGCGGGAGACGTGGGAGCAGTACTTC. Amino acids: CASSPGGRETWEQYF.

V usage is TRBV27 and J usage is TRBJ2-4; TRBD1 matches 9 bases. Germline CDR1 reads MNHEY; CDR2 reads SMNVEV (reference sequence). The CDR3 consists of 15 residues. Unmatched junction bases numbered 9, after V lost 6 bases and J lost 6 bases. CDR3 DNA: TGTGCCAGCAGCCCTTACAGGGGGCCCCCAAACATTCAGTACTTC. Translation gives CASSPYRGPPNIQYF.

This clone has just a few counts. The chain joins TRBV7-8 to TRBJ2-3; the D gene is possibly TRBD2 (6 bases). With 7 bases removed from V and 2 bases from J, the gap between germline ends came to 19 bases. Germline CDR1 SGHVS, CDR2 FQNEAQ. This CDR3 spans 16 amino acids. CDR3 DNA sequence: TGTGCCAGCACCCCATTTGGTAGCGGCTACACAGATACGCAGTATTTT. Translating gives CASTPFGSGYTDTQYF.

This clone was detected only a few times. This rearrangement joins TRBV29-1 to TRBJ1-2; possibly TRBD1 for D (5 bases). This CDR3 is built from 13 residues. The germline gives CDR1 SQVTM, CDR2 ANQGSEA. V lost 6 bases, J lost 0 bases, and 11 bases lay in between. The CDR3 DNA sequence: TGCAGCGTAAGACAGTTGGCTAACTATGGCTACACCTTC. Translation gives CSVRQLANYGYTF. Full variable domain (remainder filled in from reference TRBV29-1 and TRBJ1-2): SAVISQKPSRDICQRGTSLTIQCQVDSQVTMMFWYRQQPGQSLTLIATANQGSEATYESGFVIDKFPISRPNLTFSTLTVSNMSPEDSSIYLCSVRQLANYGYTFGSGTRLTVV.

The rearrangement links TRBV7-2 to TRBJ2-3; weak D call: TRBD1 (6 bases). Germline CDR1 reads SGHTA; CDR2 reads FQGNSA. The V end was cut by 5 bases, the J end by 1 base, with 19 bases between. CDR3 length: 17 amino acids. The CDR3 here is CASSPQGRRIRTDTQYF. CDR3 DNA sequence: TGTGCCAGCAGCCCGCAGGGGCGGAGGATCCGCACAGATACGCAGTATTTT.

This clone was counted between two and nine times. The chain joins TRBV27 to TRBJ1-1; TRBD1 is a possible D gene (5 bases). Looked up from germline, CDR1 is MNHEY and CDR2 is SMNVEV (reference sequence). The CDR3 has 14 amino acids. The V end lost 5 bases, the J end lost 0 bases, and 10 bases lay between the germline ends. CDR3 sequence reads: CASSQTGLNTEAFF. The CDR3 DNA follows: TGTGCCAGCAGTCAAACAGGACTGAACACTGAAGCTTTCTTT.

Here the CDR3 DNA reads TGTGCCATCAGTGAGACCGGTCCCGTCAATCAGCCCCAGCATTTT. Translating it yields CAISETGPVNQPQHF. This chain joins TRBV10-3 and TRBJ1-5; D gene uncertain. The germline V gene encodes CDR1 ENHRY and CDR2 SYGVKD. The CDR3 spans 15 residues. Trimming took 2 bases from V and 3 from J, leaving 11 bases between them.

This chain connects TRBV9 to TRBJ2-1; the match to TRBD2 covers 7 bases. Germline V CDR1 and CDR2: SGDLS, YYNGEE. Trimming took 4 bases from V and 4 from J; bases not matched to a gene: 14. The length of the CDR3 is 17 residues. CDR3 sequence (DNA): TGTGCCAGCAGCCCTACCGTAGGGGAGGGGATATACAATGAGCAGTTCTTC. Amino acids: CASSPTVGEGIYNEQFF.

This clone was observed a handful of times. The chain carries TRBV11-2 and TRBJ1-5, with D possibly being TRBD1 (6 bases). With 0 bases removed from V and 6 bases from J, the gap between germline ends came to 12 bases. CDR3 length: 15 amino acids. Germline V CDR1 and CDR2: SGHAT, FQNNGV. This CDR3 reads CASSLDGGASQPQHF. CDR3 DNA: TGTGCCAGCAGCTTAGATGGGGGGGCAAGTCAGCCCCAGCATTTT.

This chain connects TRBV6-1 to TRBJ1-1, with 7 nucleotides matching TRBD1. CDR3 length: 16 residues. In germline, CDR1 is MNHNS, CDR2 SASEGT. V was clipped by 2 bases and J by 4 bases; unmatched bases: 10. As DNA, the CDR3 is TGTGCCAGCAGTGAAATGACAGGGATTGGGTCCACTGAAGCTTTCTTT. It is translated as CASSEMTGIGSTEAFF.